This T cell receptor (beta chain) originates from a study of resident and recirculating memory T cells in vitiligo. Libraries were prepared by immunoSEQ multiplex PCR; TCRdb keeps only in-frame clonotypes and omits some of them. The data contain fewer than 80,000 clones, roughly 92% of them singletons. The CDR3 has 17 residues. Trimming removed 3 bases from V and 0 bases from J, with 19 bases in between. The germline CDR1 and CDR2 sequences are SGHDT and YYEEEE. The sequenced material came from blood. The chain combines TRBV5-6 with TRBJ2-7; TRBD1 might be the D (5 bases). The clonotype was recovered from a male donor with vitiligo. Here the CDR3 reads CASSSRTTSILSYEQYF. DNA for the CDR3: TGTGCCAGCAGCTCAAGGACAACGTCTATCCTCTCCTACGAGCAGTACTTC.